This T cell receptor (beta chain) was sequenced in a study of OX40 agonist ivuxolimab in advanced cancers. Study results and limitations: By week 6 at 0.1 to 3.0 mg/kg, blood CD4+ and CD8+ T cells had expanded clonally.

This CDR3 has 15 residues. Germline CDR1 is MDHEN and CDR2 is SYDVKM. Trimming cost V 5 bases and J 0 bases, with 13 bases left between them. In the case of this clone: Its cognate antigen is unknown.

The data were produced by immunoSEQ multiplex PCR, yet TCRdb's version contains in-frame clones alone and is incomplete. The table lists 42,000 or so clones, over 75% of them singletons. The source is an adult with an advanced solid tumor such as melanoma, head and neck, liver or kidney cancer. This sample comprised CD4+ or CD8+ T cells sorted from blood, obtained in a trial of the OX40 agonist ivuxolimab. The V call is TRBV28, the J call TRBJ1-2; the D is unclear. The CDR3 DNA sequence: TGTGCCAGCAGTCGTCAACGGAGCACTAACTATGGCTACACCTTC. This translates into CASSRQRSTNYGYTF.